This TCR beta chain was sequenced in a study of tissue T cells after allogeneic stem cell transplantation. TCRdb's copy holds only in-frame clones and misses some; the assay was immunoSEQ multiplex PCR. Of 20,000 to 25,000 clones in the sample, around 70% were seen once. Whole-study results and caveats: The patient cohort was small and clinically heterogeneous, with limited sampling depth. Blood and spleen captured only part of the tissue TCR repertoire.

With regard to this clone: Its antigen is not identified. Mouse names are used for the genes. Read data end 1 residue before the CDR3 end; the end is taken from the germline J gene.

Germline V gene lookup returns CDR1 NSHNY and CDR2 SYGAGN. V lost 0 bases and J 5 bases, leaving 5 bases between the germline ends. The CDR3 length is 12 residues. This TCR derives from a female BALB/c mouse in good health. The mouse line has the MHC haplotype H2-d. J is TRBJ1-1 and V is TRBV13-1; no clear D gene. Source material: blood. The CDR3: CASSDVQTEVFF. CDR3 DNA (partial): TGTGCCAGCAGTGATGTACAGACAGAAGTCTTC.